This T cell receptor (beta chain) was captured by sequencing in a study of blood T cell repertoires in COVID-19. Study-wide context: From T cells, B-cell-depleted T cells, or PBMCs came the material, which was cDNA or gDNA.

Looked up from germline, CDR1 is MGHRA and CDR2 is YSYEKL. CDR3 size: 15 residues. The junction had 9 bases not matched to a gene; V was cut back by 3 bases and J by 8 bases. Original processing notes: It was from reference gene primer amplification that nucleated cell counts were estimated. Sequencing used immunoSEQ multiplex PCR; TCRdb keeps in-frame clones, though not all of them. V and J calls and clone size come straight from that table; D and trimming were deduced from the DNA. The table lists more than 130,000 clones, more than 75% of them singletons. Sequences were obtained from peripheral blood. The receptor comes from a woman between 35 and 50 years old with acute or convalescent COVID-19. The rearrangement uses TRBV4-1 and TRBJ2-1; TRBD2 aligns across 8 bases. For the CDR3, the DNA is TGCGCCAGCAGCCAGACTAGCGCCTCTCCCTATGAGCAGTTCTTC. Translating it yields CASSQTSASPYEQFF.